The source of this TCR beta chain is a study of blood T cell repertoires in COVID-19. The wider study: Acute and convalescent COVID-19 samples came from the United States, Italy and Spain.

The J segment lost 1 base and the V segment lost 4 bases, leaving 6 bases of the junction unmatched. The CDR3 is made up of 17 amino acids. Germline V gene data show CDR1 as SGHRS and CDR2 as YFSETQ. The cohort comprised adults aged roughly 18 to 95 years residing in approximately 25 US areas. This clone was observed a handful of times. The table came from immunoSEQ multiplex PCR; TCRdb's copy has only in-frame clones and leaves some out. The table lists 250,000 to 350,000 clones, 88% of them singletons. The rearrangement uses TRBV5-1 and TRBJ2-2, with 11 positions matching TRBD2. The specimen was PBMCs or T cells enriched from blood (not recorded which). This receptor was identified in a woman aged 45-60 years who had recovered from COVID-19. The CDR3 sequence is CASSAGTSGVNTGELFF. Here the CDR3 DNA reads TGCGCCAGCAGCGCCGGGACTAGCGGAGTGAACACCGGGGAGCTGTTTTTT. Drawing the rest from reference TRBV5-1 and TRBJ2-2, the complete variable domain is KAGVTQTPRYLIKTRGQQVTLSCSPISGHRSVSWYQQTPGQGLQFLFEYFSETQRNKGNFPGRFSGRQFSNSRSEMNVSTLELGDSALYLCASSAGTSGVNTGELFFGEGSRLTVL.